The 20 T cell receptor beta chains listed next were all sequenced from one sample in a study of cytomegalovirus exposure and HLA in healthy donors. The primer mix had 60 Vbeta and 13 Jbeta primers. The protocol was immunoSEQ multiplex PCR, while the TCRdb copy is restricted to in-frame clones and leaves out a portion. The sample lists 130,000 to 150,000 clones; around 78% were seen once. Material for sequencing was PBMCs. The receptor source for this set is a middle-aged man in good health and CMV-seropositive.

In regard to this clone: The junction departs from the called germline gene at one end, perhaps through a read error. The chain joins TRBV7-9 to TRBJ1-2, with 9 bases fitting TRBD1. CDR3 size: 16 residues. Germline CDR1 and CDR2: SEHNR and FQNEAQ (reference sequence). The DNA of the CDR3 is TGTTCCAGCAGCTCAGCCAGGACAGGGGTCGGAGATGGCTACACCTTC. Its protein is CSSSSARTGVGDGYTF.

V is TRBV5-1 and J is TRBJ1-4; the D is unclear. Germline CDR1 and CDR2: SGHRS and YFSETQ. V gave up 2 bases and J gave up 5 bases, with 10 bases separating them. The CDR3 runs 14 residues. Here the CDR3 reads CASSLAQLNEKLFF. CDR3 nucleotide sequence: TGCGCCAGCAGCTTAGCACAGCTGAATGAAAAACTGTTTTTT. Variable domain in full (rest from reference TRBV5-1 and TRBJ1-4): KAGVTQTPRYLIKTRGQQVTLSCSPISGHRSVSWYQQTPGQGLQFLFEYFSETQRNKGNFPGRFSGRQFSNSRSEMNVSTLELGDSALYLCASSLAQLNEKLFFGSGTQLSVL.

This clone was seen only a few times. This chain uses TRBV18 with TRBJ1-1; D not resolved. The germline V gene has CDR1 KGHSH and CDR2 LQKENI. This CDR3 is built from 14 residues. V lost 3 bases to trimming and J lost 1 base, with 9 bases between them. CDR3 sequence (DNA): TGTGCCAGCTCACCCTCTGAGAGGAACACTGAAGCTTTCTTT. Translation gives CASSPSERNTEAFF.

The V and J genes are TRBV6-5 and TRBJ2-7, with unresolved D. The CDR3 runs 14 residues. V shed 7 bases and J shed 3 bases, with 16 bases lying between them. Germline assignment: CDR1 MNHEY and CDR2 SVGAGI. The CDR3 DNA is TGTGCCAGCACCAGTCCGTATCCCCTCTACGAGCAGTACTTC. Translation: CASTSPYPLYEQYF.

The chain employs TRBV5-1 and TRBJ2-2; perhaps TRBD2 as D (5 bases). Germline V lookup: CDR1 SGHRS, CDR2 YFSETQ. Trimming took 0 bases from V and 7 from J, leaving 10 bases between them. The CDR3 has 14 amino acids. The CDR3 region is CASSLVRGNGELFF. CDR3 bases: TGCGCCAGCAGCTTGGTTCGGGGTAACGGGGAGCTGTTTTTT.

As for this clone: One end of the junction fails to match germline, which may point to a read error. In the same sample, other DNA sequences code for this CDR3. The chain carries TRBV28 and TRBJ2-6, with 7 bases lining up with TRBD1. Germline V lookup: CDR1 MDHEN, CDR2 SYDVKM. The CDR3 is 17 residues long. The CDR3: CASHRRQGVSGANVLTF. Written as DNA, the CDR3 is TGTGCCAGCCACCGGAGACAGGGAGTATCTGGGGCTAACGTCCTGACTTTC.

This chain connects TRBV6-4 to TRBJ1-1, with 7 nucleotides matching TRBD1. The V and J ends lost 0 bases and 12 bases, in that order; junction bases with no gene match: 7. Germline CDR1 MRHNA, CDR2 SNTAGT. The CDR3 consists of 13 residues. DNA for the CDR3: TGTGCCAGCAGTGACTCCGGGACAGACCTGACTTTCTTT. Amino acid sequence: CASSDSGTDLTFF.

The CDR3 nucleotides read TGCGCCAGCAGCTTGGCTGAGTGGACAGCACAGTCTACGCAGTATTTT. This encodes CASSLAEWTAQSTQYF. The chain uses TRBV5-1 and TRBJ2-3; D may be TRBD1 (6 bases). This CDR3 has 16 amino acids. V lost 0 bases, J lost 8 bases, and 19 bases lay in between. CDR1 SGHRS and CDR2 YFSETQ come from the germline V gene.

The chain is built from TRBV15 and TRBJ2-3; 7 bases align to TRBD2. CDR1 is LNHNV and CDR2 is YYDKDF in the germline V gene (reference sequence). Germline trimming cut 1 base from V and 2 bases from J; bases unmatched to any gene: 6. The length of the CDR3 is 16 residues. DNA for the CDR3: TGTGCCACCAGCAGAGCCCGGGACTATCTCACAGATACGCAGTATTTT. This gives the protein CATSRARDYLTDTQYF. Combining the CDR3 with reference TRBV15 and TRBJ2-3 gives the whole variable domain DAMVIQNPRYQVTQFGKPVTLSCSQTLNHNVMYWYQQKSSQAPKLLFHYYDKDFNNEADTPDNFQSRRPNTSFCFLDIRSPGLGDTAMYLCATSRARDYLTDTQYFGPGTRLTVL.

This clone was observed a single time. The V call is TRBV6-5, the J call TRBJ2-7, with 8 bases fitting TRBD1. Looked up from germline, CDR1 is MNHEY and CDR2 is SVGAGI. The CDR3 has 14 amino acids. V lost 7 bases to trimming and J lost 4 bases; unmatched junction nucleotides: 9. In DNA, the CDR3 is TGTGCCAGCACCACCCAGGGGGCAGGGTACGAGCAGTACTTC. It codes for CASTTQGAGYEQYF.

The chain has TRBV7-3 and TRBJ2-3, with D maybe TRBD2 (6 bases). The CDR3 runs to 15 residues. The germline V gene encodes CDR1 SGHTA and CDR2 FQGTGA. V shed 5 bases and J shed 2 bases, with 14 bases lying between them. Here the CDR3 DNA reads TGTGCCAGCAGCCTCCTGCGGGGCACCACAGATACGCAGTATTTT. Encoded protein: CASSLLRGTTDTQYF. The full variable domain, rest sourced from reference TRBV7-3 and TRBJ2-3, is GAGVSQTPSNKVTEKGKYVELRCDPISGHTALYWYRQSLGQGPEFLIYFQGTGAADDSGLPNDRFFAVRPEGSVSTLKIQRTERGDSAVYLCASSLLRGTTDTQYFGPGTRLTVL.

This rearrangement joins TRBV7-2 to TRBJ2-5, with 7 positions matching TRBD1. Germline-derived CDR1 and CDR2 are SGHTA and FQGNSA. This CDR3 contains 14 residues. J was trimmed by 3 bases and V by 4 bases; bases with no gene match: 5. CDR3 in DNA: TGTGCCAGCAGCTCGACAGGGTACAAAGAGACCCAGTACTTC. It yields the protein CASSSTGYKETQYF.

The rearrangement links TRBV9 to TRBJ2-3; TRBD2 matches 7 bases. The germline CDR1 and CDR2 sequences are SGDLS and YYNGEE. V lost 0 bases, J lost 4 bases, and 11 bases stayed unmatched. This CDR3 has 17 residues. CDR3 loop: CASSVVASGGGADTQYF. Here the CDR3 DNA reads TGTGCCAGCAGCGTAGTGGCTAGCGGAGGAGGGGCAGATACGCAGTATTTT. Full variable domain (outside the CDR3, taken from reference TRBV9 and TRBJ2-3): DSGVTQTPKHLITATGQRVTLRCSPRSGDLSVYWYQQSLDQGLQFLIQYYNGEERAKGNILERFSAQQFPDLHSELNLSSLELGDSALYFCASSVVASGGGADTQYFGPGTRLTVL.

This clone has a single count. Here the CDR3 DNA reads TGTGCCAGCAGCCAAGAGCGGGCCTACGAGCAGTACTTC. Protein: CASSQERAYEQYF. The chain joins TRBV4-2 to TRBJ2-5, with a tentative D call TRBD2 (5 bases). Judging by the DNA end, TRBJ2-7 fits better; the J call may be wrong. Germline V CDR1 and CDR2: LGHNA, YNFKEQ. This CDR3 spans 13 amino acids.

The chain employs TRBV5-1 and TRBJ1-2; no definite D call. The CDR3 runs to 12 residues. With 6 bases removed from V and 3 bases from J, the gap between germline ends came to 9 bases. CDR1 is SGHRS, CDR2 YFSETQ, per germline. The CDR3 DNA sequence: TGCGCCAGCAAGGACGGGGACTATGGCTACACCTTC. Translating gives CASKDGDYGYTF.

The chain joins TRBV6-5 to TRBJ2-7, with 8 bases identical to TRBD1. Germline trimming cut 2 bases from V and 6 bases from J; bases unmatched to any gene: 9. This CDR3 has 15 residues. Looked up from germline, CDR1 is MNHEY and CDR2 is SVGAGI. The CDR3 reads CASSYVAQGAGEQYF. The CDR3 coding sequence is TGTGCCAGCAGTTACGTAGCCCAGGGGGCCGGCGAGCAGTACTTC.

For the CDR3, the DNA is TGTGCCAGCAGCCCTATTTGGACAGCGAACACTGAAGCTTTCTTT. Translation gives CASSPIWTANTEAFF. The rearrangement uses TRBV9 and TRBJ1-1, with D maybe TRBD1 (6 bases). This CDR3 comprises 15 residues. The germline V and J ends were trimmed by 4 bases and 1 base, with 14 bases remaining between them. The germline V gene encodes CDR1 SGDLS and CDR2 YYNGEE.

The chain's CDR3 is CASSIQGMNTEAFF. CDR3 DNA: TGTGCCAGTAGTATCCAGGGTATGAACACTGAAGCTTTCTTT. The rearrangement links TRBV19 to TRBJ1-1; maybe TRBD1 (5 bases). CDR1 is LNHDA, CDR2 SQIVND, per germline (reference sequence). This CDR3 is built from 14 residues. V shed 3 bases and J shed 0 bases, with 8 bases lying between them.

As for this clone: A read error may produce the germline difference seen at one junction end. The V gene is TRBV5-1, the J gene TRBJ2-5, with 14 positions matching TRBD2. Germline V gene lookup returns CDR1 SGHRS and CDR2 YFSETQ. The CDR3 contains 16 residues. The CDR3 DNA is TGCGCCAGCAGCTCGACTAGCGGGAGGGCCACAGAGGCCCAGTACTTC. This encodes CASSSTSGRATEAQYF.

The chain joins TRBV21-1 to TRBJ2-7; whether TRBD1, the table's D call, matches the DNA was not checked. TRBV21-1 is tagged as a pseudogene. This CDR3 comprises 15 residues. CDR3 in DNA: TGTGCCAGCAGCAATCGGGGAAACAGGGACTACGAGCAGTACTTC. This encodes CASSNRGNRDYEQYF.